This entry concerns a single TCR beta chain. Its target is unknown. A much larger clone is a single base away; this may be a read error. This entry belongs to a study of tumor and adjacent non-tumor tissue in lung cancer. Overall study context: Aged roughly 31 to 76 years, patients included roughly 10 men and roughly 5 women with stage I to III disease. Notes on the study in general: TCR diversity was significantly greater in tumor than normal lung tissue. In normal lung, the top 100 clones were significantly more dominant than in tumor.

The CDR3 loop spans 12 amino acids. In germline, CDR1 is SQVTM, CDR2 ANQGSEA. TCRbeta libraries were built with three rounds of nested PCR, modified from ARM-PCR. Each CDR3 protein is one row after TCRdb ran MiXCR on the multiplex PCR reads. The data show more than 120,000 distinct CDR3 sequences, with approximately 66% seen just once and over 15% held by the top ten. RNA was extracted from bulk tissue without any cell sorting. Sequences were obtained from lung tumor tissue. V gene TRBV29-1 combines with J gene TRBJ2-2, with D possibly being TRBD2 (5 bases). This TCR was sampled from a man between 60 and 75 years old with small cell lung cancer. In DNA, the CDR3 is TGCACCGCCAAGAGGGCAGCCGGGGAGCTGTTTTTT. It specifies CTAKRAAGELFF.